This T cell receptor beta chain was retrieved from a study of CD8+ T cells in alopecia areata. Study observations and caveats: Lesional scalp displayed greater clonality than normal scalp, most notably in alopecia totalis/universalis. Scalp sequencing also captures normal skin's resident alphabeta T cells.

After isolation, RNA underwent reverse transcription to generate cDNA as the sequencing template. Method: immunoSEQ multiplex PCR; TCRdb's copy keeps in-frame clones and lacks some. The sample consists of 150,000 to 200,000 clones, 67% of them appearing once. Only a few counts were recorded for this clone. Its antigen remains unknown. The source of this sequence is a human donor with alopecia areata. This material consisted of CD8+ T cells sorted from blood, taken at week 0.

The CDR3 reads CSVGTGGGEQYF. As DNA, the CDR3 is TGCAGCGTCGGGACAGGGGGGGGCGAGCAGTACTTC. The V gene is TRBV29-1, the J gene TRBJ2-7; 11 bases map to TRBD1. The germline V gene encodes CDR1 SQVTM and CDR2 ANQGSEA. Trimming took 6 bases from V and 6 from J; bases not matched to a gene: 4. The CDR3 contains 12 residues.